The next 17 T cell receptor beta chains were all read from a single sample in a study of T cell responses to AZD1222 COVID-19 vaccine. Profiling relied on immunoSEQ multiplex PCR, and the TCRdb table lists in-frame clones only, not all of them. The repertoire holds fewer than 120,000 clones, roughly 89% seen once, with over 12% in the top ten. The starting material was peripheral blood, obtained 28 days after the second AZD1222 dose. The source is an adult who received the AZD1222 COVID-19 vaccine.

CDR3 sequence (DNA): TGTGCCAGTAGACTTACAGGTGCAGGGGGATATGGCTACACCTTC. Residues: CASRLTGAGGYGYTF. The V call is TRBV19, the J call TRBJ1-2, with 7 positions matching TRBD1. V gave up 6 bases and J gave up 5 bases; unmatched junction bases: 12. CDR1 and CDR2 from the germline V gene are LNHDA and SQIVND (reference sequence). This CDR3 region has 15 residues. Filled out from reference TRBV19 and TRBJ1-2, the complete variable domain reads DGGITQSPKYLFRKEGQNVTLSCEQNLNHDAMYWYRQDPGQGLRLIYYSQIVNDFQKGDIAEGYSVSREKKESFPLTVTSAQKNPTAFYLCASRLTGAGGYGYTFGSGTRLTVV.

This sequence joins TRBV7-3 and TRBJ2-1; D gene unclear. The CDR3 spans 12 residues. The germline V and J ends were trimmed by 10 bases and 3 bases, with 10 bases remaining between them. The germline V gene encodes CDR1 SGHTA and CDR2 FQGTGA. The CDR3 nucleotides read TGTGCCAACGGACCATTCTACAATGAGCAGTTCTTC. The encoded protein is CANGPFYNEQFF.

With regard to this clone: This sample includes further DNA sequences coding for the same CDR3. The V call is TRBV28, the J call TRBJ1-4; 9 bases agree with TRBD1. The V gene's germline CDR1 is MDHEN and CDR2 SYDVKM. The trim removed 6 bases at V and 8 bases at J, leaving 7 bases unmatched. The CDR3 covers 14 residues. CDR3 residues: CASSPGQGREKLFF. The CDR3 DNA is TGTGCCAGCAGCCCGGGACAGGGAAGGGAAAAACTGTTTTTT.

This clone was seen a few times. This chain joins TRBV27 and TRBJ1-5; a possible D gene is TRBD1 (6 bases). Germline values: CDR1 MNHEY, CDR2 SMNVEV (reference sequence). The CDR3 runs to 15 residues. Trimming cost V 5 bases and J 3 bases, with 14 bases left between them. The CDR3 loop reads CASSLQQGPNQPQHF. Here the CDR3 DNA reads TGTGCCAGCAGTCTCCAACAGGGCCCCAATCAGCCCCAGCATTTT.

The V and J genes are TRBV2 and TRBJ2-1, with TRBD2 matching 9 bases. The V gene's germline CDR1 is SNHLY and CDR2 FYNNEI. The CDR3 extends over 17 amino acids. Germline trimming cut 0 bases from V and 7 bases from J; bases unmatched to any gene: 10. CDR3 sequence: CASSEARGGGPGNEQFF. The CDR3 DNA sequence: TGTGCCAGCAGTGAAGCGCGGGGGGGCGGGCCCGGAAATGAGCAGTTCTTC.

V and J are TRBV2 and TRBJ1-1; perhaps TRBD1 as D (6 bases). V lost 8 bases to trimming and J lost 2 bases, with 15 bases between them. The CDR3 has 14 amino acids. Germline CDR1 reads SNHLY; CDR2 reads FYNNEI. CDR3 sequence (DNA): TGTGCCAGCGCCCTGTTGGGGGCAAACACTGAAGCTTTCTTT. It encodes CASALLGANTEAFF.

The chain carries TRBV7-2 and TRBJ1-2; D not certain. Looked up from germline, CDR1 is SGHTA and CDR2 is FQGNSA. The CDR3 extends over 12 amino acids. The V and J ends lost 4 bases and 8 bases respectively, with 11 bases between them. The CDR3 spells CASSSFPEGYTF. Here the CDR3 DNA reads TGTGCCAGCAGCTCCTTCCCGGAGGGCTACACCTTC.

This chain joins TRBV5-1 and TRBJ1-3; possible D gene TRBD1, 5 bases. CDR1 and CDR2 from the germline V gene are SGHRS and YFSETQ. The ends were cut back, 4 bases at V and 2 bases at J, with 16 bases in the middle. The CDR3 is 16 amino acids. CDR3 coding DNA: TGCGCCAGCAGCCCACCCTTAGTGGGGGCTGGAAACACCATATATTTT. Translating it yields CASSPPLVGAGNTIYF.

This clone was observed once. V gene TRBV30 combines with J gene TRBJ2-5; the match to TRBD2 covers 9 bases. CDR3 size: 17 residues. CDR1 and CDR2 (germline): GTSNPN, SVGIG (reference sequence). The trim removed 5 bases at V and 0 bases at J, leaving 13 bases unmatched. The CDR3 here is CAWGAASGTRHQETQYF. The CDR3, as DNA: TGTGCCTGGGGGGCGGCTAGCGGGACCAGACACCAAGAGACCCAGTACTTC.

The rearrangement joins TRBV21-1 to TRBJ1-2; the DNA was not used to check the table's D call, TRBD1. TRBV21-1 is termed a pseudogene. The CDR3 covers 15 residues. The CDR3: CASGGPSILGYGYTF. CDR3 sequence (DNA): TGTGCCAGCGGGGGCCCTTCTATTCTCGGCTATGGCTACACCTTC.

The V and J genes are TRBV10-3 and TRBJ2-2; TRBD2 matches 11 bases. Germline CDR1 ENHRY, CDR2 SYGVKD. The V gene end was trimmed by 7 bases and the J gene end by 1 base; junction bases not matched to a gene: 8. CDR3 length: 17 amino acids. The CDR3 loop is CAITPGLADLNTGELFF. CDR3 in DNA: TGTGCCATCACCCCGGGACTAGCGGATTTGAACACCGGGGAGCTGTTTTTT.

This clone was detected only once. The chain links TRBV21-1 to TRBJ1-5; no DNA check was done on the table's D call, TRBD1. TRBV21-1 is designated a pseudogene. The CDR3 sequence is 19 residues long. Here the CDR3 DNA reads TGTGCCAGCAGCAAGAAGGCCGGGACAGAACGTGATAGCAATCAGCCCCAGCATTTT. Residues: CASSKKAGTERDSNQPQHF.

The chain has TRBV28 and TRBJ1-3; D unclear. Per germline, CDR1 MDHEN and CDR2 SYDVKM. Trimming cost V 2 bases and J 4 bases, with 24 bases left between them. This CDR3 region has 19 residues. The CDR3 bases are TGTGCCAGCAGTTTAAGGCCGGGGAAGAGGCAAAGATTCGGAAACACCATATATTTT. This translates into CASSLRPGKRQRFGNTIYF.

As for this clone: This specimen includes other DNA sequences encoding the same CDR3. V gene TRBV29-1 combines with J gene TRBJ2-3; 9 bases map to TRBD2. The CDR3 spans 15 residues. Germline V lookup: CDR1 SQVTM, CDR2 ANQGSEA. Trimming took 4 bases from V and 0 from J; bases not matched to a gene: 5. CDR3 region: CSVVWLAGSTDTQYF. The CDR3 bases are TGCAGCGTTGTCTGGCTAGCGGGAAGCACAGATACGCAGTATTTT.

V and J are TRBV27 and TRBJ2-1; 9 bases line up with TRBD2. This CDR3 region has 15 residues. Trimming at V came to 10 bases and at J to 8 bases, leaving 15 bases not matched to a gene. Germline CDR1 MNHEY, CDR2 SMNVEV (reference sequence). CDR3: CATIGLGLAKDEQFF. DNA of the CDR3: TGTGCCACCATCGGCCTGGGACTAGCTAAGGATGAGCAGTTCTTC.

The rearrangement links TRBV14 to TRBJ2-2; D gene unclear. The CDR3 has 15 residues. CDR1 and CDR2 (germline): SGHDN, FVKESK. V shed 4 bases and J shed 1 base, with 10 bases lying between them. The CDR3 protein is CASSPSLMNTGELFF. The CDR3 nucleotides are TGTGCCAGCAGCCCCAGCCTAATGAACACCGGGGAGCTGTTTTTT.

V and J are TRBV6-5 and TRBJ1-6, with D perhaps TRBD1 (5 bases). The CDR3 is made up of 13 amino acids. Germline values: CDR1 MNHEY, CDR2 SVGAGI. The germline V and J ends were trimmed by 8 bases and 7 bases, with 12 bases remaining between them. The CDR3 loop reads CASHGEGNSPLHF. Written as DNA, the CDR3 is TGTGCCAGCCACGGGGAGGGGAATTCACCCCTCCACTTT.